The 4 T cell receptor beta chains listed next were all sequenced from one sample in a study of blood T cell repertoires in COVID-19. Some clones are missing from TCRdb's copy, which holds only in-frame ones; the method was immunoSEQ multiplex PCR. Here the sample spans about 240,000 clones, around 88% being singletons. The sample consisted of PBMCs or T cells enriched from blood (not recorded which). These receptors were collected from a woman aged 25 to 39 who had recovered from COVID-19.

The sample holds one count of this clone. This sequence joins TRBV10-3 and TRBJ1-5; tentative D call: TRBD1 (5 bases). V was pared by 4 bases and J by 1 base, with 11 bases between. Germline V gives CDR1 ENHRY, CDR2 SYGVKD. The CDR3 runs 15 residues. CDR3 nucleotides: TGTGCCATCAGTGTGTGGGGGGGGAGCAATCAGCCCCAGCATTTT. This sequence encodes CAISVWGGSNQPQHF.

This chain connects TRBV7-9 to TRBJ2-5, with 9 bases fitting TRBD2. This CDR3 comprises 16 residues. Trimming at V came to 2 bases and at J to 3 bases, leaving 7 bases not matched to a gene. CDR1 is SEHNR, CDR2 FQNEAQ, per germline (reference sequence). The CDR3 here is CASSLPTAGGEETQYF. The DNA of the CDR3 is TGTGCCAGCAGCTTACCCACGGCGGGAGGGGAAGAGACCCAGTACTTC.

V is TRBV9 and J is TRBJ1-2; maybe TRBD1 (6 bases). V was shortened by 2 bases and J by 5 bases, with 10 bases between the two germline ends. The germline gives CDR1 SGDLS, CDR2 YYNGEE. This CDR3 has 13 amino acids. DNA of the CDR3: TGTGCCAGCAGCGTCGGGACATTTTATGGCTACACCTTC. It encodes CASSVGTFYGYTF.

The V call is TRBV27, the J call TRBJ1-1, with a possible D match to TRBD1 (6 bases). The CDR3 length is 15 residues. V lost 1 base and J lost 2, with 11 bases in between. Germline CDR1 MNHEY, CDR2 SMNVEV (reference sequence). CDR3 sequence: CASSLFGRGNTEAFF. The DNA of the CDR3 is TGTGCCAGCAGTTTATTCGGCAGGGGAAACACTGAAGCTTTCTTT.